The next 19 T cell receptor beta chains were all read from a single sample in a study of long-term antiretroviral therapy in people with HIV. Investigators performed immunoSEQ version v3.0 at survey level. Libraries were prepared by immunoSEQ multiplex PCR; TCRdb keeps only in-frame clonotypes and omits some of them. Counted here are about 16,000 clones, less than 80% occurring once; the ten biggest clones make up about 13%. Sequencing was performed on unsorted PBMCs, taken more than 3.1 years after starting antiretroviral therapy. The receptors shown here come from a middle-aged woman with HIV.

This chain connects TRBV6-1 to TRBJ1-5, with D possibly being TRBD1 (5 bases). From germline, CDR1 is MNHNS and CDR2 SASEGT. The length of the CDR3 is 14 residues. V lost 8 bases and J lost 1, with 12 bases in between. This CDR3 reads CASGAEGSNQPQHF. In DNA, the CDR3 is TGTGCCAGCGGGGCCGAGGGGAGCAATCAGCCCCAGCATTTT.

The rearrangement joins TRBV7-9 to TRBJ2-3; D may be TRBD2 (5 bases). The CDR3 extends over 14 amino acids. Germline V gene data show CDR1 as SEHNR and CDR2 as FQNEAQ (reference sequence). V lost 1 base to trimming and J lost 5 bases, with 10 bases between them. CDR3 coding DNA: TGTGCCAGCAGCTTAGGCGCCCGGGGAGATACGCAGTATTTT. Its translation is CASSLGARGDTQYF.

This clone was counted a single time. In DNA form, the CDR3 reads TGTGCCAGCAGTGGGACAGGATATAGCAATCAGCCCCAGCATTTT. Its protein product is CASSGTGYSNQPQHF. The chain recombines TRBV6-6 with TRBJ1-5; 8 bases map to TRBD1. This CDR3 contains 15 residues. Germline V lookup: CDR1 MNHNY, CDR2 SVGAGI (reference sequence). V trimming: 5 bases; J trimming: 0 bases; junction bases outside the gene matches: 3.

This chain joins TRBV5-5 and TRBJ2-7, with D perhaps matching TRBD1 or TRBD2 (5 bases each). With 4 bases removed from V and 1 base from J, the gap between germline ends came to 18 bases. The germline V gene has CDR1 SGHKS and CDR2 YYEKEE (reference sequence). The CDR3 runs to 16 residues. The CDR3 is CASSPPAGTGSYEQYF. As DNA, the CDR3 is TGTGCCAGCAGCCCCCCGGCCGGGACGGGGTCCTACGAGCAGTACTTC.

The chain links TRBV29-1 to TRBJ2-3; maybe TRBD1 (6 bases). This CDR3 has 12 residues. The germline CDR1 and CDR2 sequences are SQVTM and ANQGSEA. V was trimmed by 3 bases and J by 5 bases, leaving 9 bases between them. CDR3 protein: CSVDRGGDTQYF. The CDR3 DNA reads TGCAGCGTTGACAGGGGTGGAGATACGCAGTATTTT.

This clone has more than one count but fewer than ten. V gene TRBV4-3 combines with J gene TRBJ1-5, with 7 bases that match TRBD1. J gave up 4 bases and V 4 bases, and 1 base lay outside the gene matches. There are 13 residues in the CDR3. The germline CDR1 and CDR2 sequences are LGHNA and YSLEER. Here the CDR3 DNA reads TGCGCCAGCAGCCCGGACAGGAATCAGCCCCAGCATTTT. It encodes CASSPDRNQPQHF.

V is TRBV30 and J is TRBJ1-5; 7 bases map to TRBD1. Germline CDR1 GTSNPN, CDR2 SVGIG (reference sequence). After removal of 8 bases from V and 2 bases from J, the junction contained 6 bases not matched to a gene. The CDR3 runs to 13 residues. CDR3 in DNA: TGTGCCGCAGACAGGGAGGGCAATCAGCCCCAGCATTTT. This encodes CAADREGNQPQHF. Full variable domain (missing parts from reference TRBV30 and TRBJ1-5): SQTIHQWPATLVQPVGSPLSLECTVEGTSNPNLYWYRQAAGRGLQLLFYSVGIGQISSEVPQNLSASRPQDRQFILSSKKLLLSDSGFYLCAADREGNQPQHFGDGTRLSIL.

This clone was counted only a few times. CDR3 in amino acids: CATEDRGTEAFF. DNA for the CDR3: TGTGCCACCGAGGACAGGGGGACTGAAGCTTTCTTT. The chain links TRBV10-3 to TRBJ1-1; 10 nucleotides line up with TRBD1. The germline CDR1 and CDR2 sequences are ENHRY and SYGVKD. The CDR3 is 12 amino acids. J was trimmed by 5 bases and V by 10 bases; bases with no gene match: 4.

In regard to this clone: Other nucleotide sequences in the sample specify the same CDR3. The chain recombines TRBV6-5 with TRBJ1-6; D ambiguous. The CDR3 consists of 13 residues. V was trimmed by 2 bases and J by 10 bases, leaving 9 bases between them. The germline CDR1 and CDR2 sequences are MNHEY and SVGAGI. The CDR3 is CASSYGPLSPLHF. Here the CDR3 DNA reads TGTGCCAGCAGTTACGGGCCGCTCTCACCCCTCCACTTT.

The V call is TRBV27, the J call TRBJ1-6; 9 bases map to TRBD1. The CDR3 runs to 19 residues. Germline V gene lookup returns CDR1 MNHEY and CDR2 SMNVEV (reference sequence). V lost 6 bases to trimming and J lost 0 bases; unmatched junction nucleotides: 12. CDR3 region: CASSRVTGGISSYNSPLHF. In DNA form, the CDR3 reads TGTGCCAGCAGCCGGGTCACAGGGGGCATTAGCTCCTATAATTCACCCCTCCACTTT.

This clone was picked up a small number of times. The chain combines TRBV9 with TRBJ1-1, with D possibly matching TRBD1 (5 bases). Trimming took off 4 bases at V and 2 bases at J, with 15 bases between the two ends. Germline V gene sequence: CDR1 SGDLS, CDR2 YYNGEE. This CDR3 is 15 amino acids long. The CDR3 sequence: CASSPRDGRNTEAFF. The CDR3 bases are TGTGCCAGCAGCCCCCGGGACGGGAGAAACACTGAAGCTTTCTTT.

The rearrangement uses TRBV5-4 and TRBJ2-7; 9 nucleotides align to TRBD1. CDR3 length: 14 residues. Trimming took 3 bases from V and 4 from J; bases not matched to a gene: 5. CDR1 is SGHNT, CDR2 YYREEE, per germline (reference sequence). The CDR3 bases are TGTGCCAGCAGCTGGGGACAGGGAAAGTACGAGCAGTACTTC. Translating gives CASSWGQGKYEQYF.

The chain uses TRBV5-1 and TRBJ2-2; 8 bases align to TRBD1. The V gene end was trimmed by 4 bases and the J gene end by 6 bases; junction bases not matched to a gene: 8. The germline gives CDR1 SGHRS, CDR2 YFSETQ. This CDR3 contains 15 residues. CDR3 nucleotide sequence: TGCGCCAGCAGCCTGGACAGGGCTTCCCCCGGGGAGCTGTTTTTT. This translates into CASSLDRASPGELFF. The variable domain in full, with the rest retrieved from reference TRBV5-1 and TRBJ2-2, is KAGVTQTPRYLIKTRGQQVTLSCSPISGHRSVSWYQQTPGQGLQFLFEYFSETQRNKGNFPGRFSGRQFSNSRSEMNVSTLELGDSALYLCASSLDRASPGELFFGEGSRLTVL.

This sequence joins TRBV5-3 and TRBJ1-5; D is unclear. TRBV5-3 is labeled an ORF, and its function is uncertain. There are 16 residues in the CDR3. The ends were cut back, 0 bases at V and 11 bases at J, with 21 bases in the middle. CDR3 nucleotide sequence: TGTGCCAGAAGCTTGGATACAGTTCCAGGCAAATCGGCCCAGCATTTT. Translating it yields CARSLDTVPGKSAQHF.

CDR3 sequence reads: CASSSVDRIPYEQYF. The CDR3 DNA is TGTGCCAGCAGCTCCGTGGACAGGATCCCCTACGAGCAGTACTTC. The chain employs TRBV7-9 and TRBJ2-7, with TRBD1 matching 7 bases. V shed 4 bases, J shed 2 bases, and the junction held 8 bases outside the gene matches. The length of the CDR3 is 15 residues. CDR1 SEHNR and CDR2 FQNEAQ come from the germline V gene (reference sequence).

This chain joins TRBV9 and TRBJ1-1; TRBD1 matches at 12 bases. Germline CDR1 SGDLS, CDR2 YYNGEE. V was pared by 0 bases and J by 3 bases, with 12 bases of the junction left unmatched. This CDR3 contains 19 residues. CDR3 sequence (DNA): TGTGCCAGCAGCGTAGGTTATAAGGGGACAGGGGGCCTGGACACTGAAGCTTTCTTT. Protein sequence: CASSVGYKGTGGLDTEAFF.

V gene TRBV2 combines with J gene TRBJ2-2, with a weak D call TRBD1 (5 bases). This CDR3 is built from 13 residues. V dropped 7 bases and J dropped 1 base, with 7 bases sitting between them. Germline assignment: CDR1 SNHLY and CDR2 FYNNEI. The CDR3 loop is CASNGQNTGELFF. DNA of the CDR3: TGTGCCAGCAATGGACAGAACACCGGGGAGCTGTTTTTT.

The chain is built from TRBV30 and TRBJ1-5; TRBD1 might be the D (5 bases). Between the trimmed V and J ends, which lost 2 bases and 0 bases, there was a span of 14 bases. CDR3 length: 16 residues. Germline V gene lookup returns CDR1 GTSNPN and CDR2 SVGIG (reference sequence). The CDR3 sequence: CAWSPGPGISNQPQHF. CDR3 DNA: TGTGCCTGGAGTCCGGGACCCGGGATTAGCAATCAGCCCCAGCATTTT.

The chain is built from TRBV30 and TRBJ1-2, with D possibly matching TRBD1 (6 bases). Germline V lookup: CDR1 GTSNPN, CDR2 SVGIG (reference sequence). The CDR3 is 14 amino acids. The V gene lost 0 bases and the J gene lost 8 bases, with 16 bases spanning the gap. CDR3 protein: CAWSVTLGGLGYTF. CDR3 nucleotide sequence: TGTGCCTGGAGTGTAACCCTCGGGGGCTTAGGCTACACCTTC. The entire variable domain, with the rest obtained from reference TRBV30 and TRBJ1-2, is as follows: SQTIHQWPATLVQPVGSPLSLECTVEGTSNPNLYWYRQAAGRGLQLLFYSVGIGQISSEVPQNLSASRPQDRQFILSSKKLLLSDSGFYLCAWSVTLGGLGYTFGSGTRLTVV.